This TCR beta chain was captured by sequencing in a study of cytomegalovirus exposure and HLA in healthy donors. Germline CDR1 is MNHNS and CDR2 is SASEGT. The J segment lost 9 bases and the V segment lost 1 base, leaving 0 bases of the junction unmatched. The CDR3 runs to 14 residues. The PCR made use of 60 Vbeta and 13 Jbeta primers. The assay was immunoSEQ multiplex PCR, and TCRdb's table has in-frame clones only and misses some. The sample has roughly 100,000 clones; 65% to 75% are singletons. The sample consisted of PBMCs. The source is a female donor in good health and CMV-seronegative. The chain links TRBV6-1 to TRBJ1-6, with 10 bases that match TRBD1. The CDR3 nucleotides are TGTGCCAGCAGTGAAGGACAGGGGGCTTCACCCCTCCACTTT. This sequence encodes CASSEGQGASPLHF.